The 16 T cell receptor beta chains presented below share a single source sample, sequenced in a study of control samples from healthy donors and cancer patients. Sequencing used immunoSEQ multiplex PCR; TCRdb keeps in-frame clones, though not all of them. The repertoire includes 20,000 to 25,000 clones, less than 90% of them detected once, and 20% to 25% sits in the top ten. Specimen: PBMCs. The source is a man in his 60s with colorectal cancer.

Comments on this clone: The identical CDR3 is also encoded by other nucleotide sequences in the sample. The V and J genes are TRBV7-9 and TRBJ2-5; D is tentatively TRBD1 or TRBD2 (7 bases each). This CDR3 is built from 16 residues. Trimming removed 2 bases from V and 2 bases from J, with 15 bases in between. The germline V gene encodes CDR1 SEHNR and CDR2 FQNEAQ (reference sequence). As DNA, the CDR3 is TGTGCCAGCAGCTTAAAAGCCAGGGGGGGTCAAGAGACCCAGTACTTC. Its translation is CASSLKARGGQETQYF.

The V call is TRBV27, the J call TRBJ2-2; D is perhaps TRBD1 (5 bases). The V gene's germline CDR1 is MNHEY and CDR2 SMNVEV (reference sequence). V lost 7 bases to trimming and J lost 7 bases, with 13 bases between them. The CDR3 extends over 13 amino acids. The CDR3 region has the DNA TGTGCCAGCAAAAAGTACAGGCGCGGGGAGCTGTTTTTT. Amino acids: CASKKYRRGELFF.

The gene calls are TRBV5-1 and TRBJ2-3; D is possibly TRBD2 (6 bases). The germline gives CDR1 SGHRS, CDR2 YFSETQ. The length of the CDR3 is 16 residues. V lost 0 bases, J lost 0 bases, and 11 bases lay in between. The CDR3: CASSLGGGESTDTQYF. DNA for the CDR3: TGCGCCAGCAGCTTGGGGGGCGGGGAAAGCACAGATACGCAGTATTTT. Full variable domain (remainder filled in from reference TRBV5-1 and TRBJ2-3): KAGVTQTPRYLIKTRGQQVTLSCSPISGHRSVSWYQQTPGQGLQFLFEYFSETQRNKGNFPGRFSGRQFSNSRSEMNVSTLELGDSALYLCASSLGGGESTDTQYFGPGTRLTVL.

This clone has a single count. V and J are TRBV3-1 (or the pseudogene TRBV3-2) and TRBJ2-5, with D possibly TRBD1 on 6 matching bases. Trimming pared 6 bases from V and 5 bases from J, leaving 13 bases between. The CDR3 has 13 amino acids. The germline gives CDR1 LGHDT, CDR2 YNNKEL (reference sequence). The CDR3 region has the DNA TGTGCCAGCAGAAACAGGGCGCGGGAGACCCAGTACTTC. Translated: CASRNRARETQYF.

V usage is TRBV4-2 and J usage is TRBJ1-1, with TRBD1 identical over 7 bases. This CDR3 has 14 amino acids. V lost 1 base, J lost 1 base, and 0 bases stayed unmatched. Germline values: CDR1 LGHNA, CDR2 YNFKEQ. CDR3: CASSQGDRNTEAFF. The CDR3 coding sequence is TGTGCCAGCAGCCAAGGGGACAGGAACACTGAAGCTTTCTTT.

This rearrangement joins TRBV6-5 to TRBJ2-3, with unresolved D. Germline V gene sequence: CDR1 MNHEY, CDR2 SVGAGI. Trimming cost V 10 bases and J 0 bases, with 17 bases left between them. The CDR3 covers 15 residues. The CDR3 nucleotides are TGTGCCAACCGAAAGACCCCACCGAGCACAGATACGCAGTATTTT. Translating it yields CANRKTPPSTDTQYF.

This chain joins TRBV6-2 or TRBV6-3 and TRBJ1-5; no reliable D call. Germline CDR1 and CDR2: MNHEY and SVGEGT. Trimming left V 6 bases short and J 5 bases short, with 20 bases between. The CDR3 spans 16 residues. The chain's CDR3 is CASSLRVEPYYQPQHF. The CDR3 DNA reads TGTGCCAGCAGCTTAAGAGTTGAACCTTATTATCAGCCCCAGCATTTT.

The CDR3 sequence is CASSFGTSGGASEQFF. The DNA for the CDR3 is TGCGCCAGCAGCTTCGGGACTAGCGGGGGGGCCAGTGAGCAGTTCTTC. The chain uses TRBV5-1 and TRBJ2-1; the match to TRBD2 covers 16 bases. CDR1 SGHRS and CDR2 YFSETQ come from the germline V gene. Trimming removed 2 bases from V and 9 bases from J; junction bases left unmatched: 5. This CDR3 comprises 16 residues.

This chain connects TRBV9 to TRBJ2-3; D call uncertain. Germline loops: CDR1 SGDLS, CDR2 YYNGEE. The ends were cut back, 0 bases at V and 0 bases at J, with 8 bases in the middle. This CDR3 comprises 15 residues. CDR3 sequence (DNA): TGTGCCAGCAGCGTAGCTGTGGGGAGCACAGATACGCAGTATTTT. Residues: CASSVAVGSTDTQYF.

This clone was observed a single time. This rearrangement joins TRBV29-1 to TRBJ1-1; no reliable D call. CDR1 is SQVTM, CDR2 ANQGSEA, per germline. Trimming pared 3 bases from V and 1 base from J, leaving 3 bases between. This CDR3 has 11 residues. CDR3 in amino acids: CSVDWNTEAFF. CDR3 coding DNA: TGCAGCGTTGACTGGAACACTGAAGCTTTCTTT.

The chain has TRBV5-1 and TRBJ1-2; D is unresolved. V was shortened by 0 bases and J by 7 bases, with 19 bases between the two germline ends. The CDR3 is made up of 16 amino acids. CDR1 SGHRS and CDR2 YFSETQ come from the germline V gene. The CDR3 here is CASSLGGKGTLSGYTF. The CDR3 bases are TGCGCCAGCAGCTTGGGGGGTAAGGGAACTCTATCTGGCTACACCTTC.

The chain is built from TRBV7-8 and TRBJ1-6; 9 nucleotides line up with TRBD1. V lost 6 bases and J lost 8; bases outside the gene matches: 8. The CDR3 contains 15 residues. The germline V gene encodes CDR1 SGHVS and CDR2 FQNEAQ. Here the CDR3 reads CASSYRDREDSPLHF. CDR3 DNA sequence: TGTGCCAGCAGTTATAGGGACAGGGAGGATTCACCCCTCCACTTT.

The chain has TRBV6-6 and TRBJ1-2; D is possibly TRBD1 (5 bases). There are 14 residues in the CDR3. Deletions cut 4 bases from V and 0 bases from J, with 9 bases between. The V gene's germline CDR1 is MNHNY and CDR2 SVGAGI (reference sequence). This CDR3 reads CASSWGTPNYGYTF. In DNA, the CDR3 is TGTGCCAGCAGTTGGGGCACCCCTAACTATGGCTACACCTTC.

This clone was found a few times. CDR3 loop: CASRWTAGNTIYF. CDR3 nucleotide sequence: TGTGCCAGTAGGTGGACAGCGGGAAACACCATATATTTT. The rearrangement links TRBV19 to TRBJ1-3; perhaps TRBD1 as D (6 bases). Looked up from germline, CDR1 is LNHDA and CDR2 is SQIVND (reference sequence). The germline V and J ends were trimmed by 6 bases and 4 bases, with 10 bases remaining between them. The CDR3 runs 13 residues.

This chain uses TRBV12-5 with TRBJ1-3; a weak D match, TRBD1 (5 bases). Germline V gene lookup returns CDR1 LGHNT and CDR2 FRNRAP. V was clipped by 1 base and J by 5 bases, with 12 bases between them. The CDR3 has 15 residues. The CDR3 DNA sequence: TGTGCTAGTGGTTTGGACAGGCAGGGTAGAAACACCATATATTTT. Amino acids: CASGLDRQGRNTIYF.

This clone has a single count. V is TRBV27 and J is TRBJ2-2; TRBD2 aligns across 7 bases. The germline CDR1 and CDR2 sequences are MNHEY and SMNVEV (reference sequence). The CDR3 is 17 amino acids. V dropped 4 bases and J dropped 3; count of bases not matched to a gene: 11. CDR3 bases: TGTGCCAGCAGTTCCAACTCCCTCGGGGGGTACACCGGGGAGCTGTTTTTT. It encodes CASSSNSLGGYTGELFF.